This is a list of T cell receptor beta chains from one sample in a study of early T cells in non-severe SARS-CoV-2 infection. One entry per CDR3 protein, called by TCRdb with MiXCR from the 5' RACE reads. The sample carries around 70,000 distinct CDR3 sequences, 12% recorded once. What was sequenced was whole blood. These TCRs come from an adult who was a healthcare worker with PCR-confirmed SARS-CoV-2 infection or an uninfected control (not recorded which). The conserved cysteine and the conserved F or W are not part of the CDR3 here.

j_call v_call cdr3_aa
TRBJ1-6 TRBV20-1 SASPSGVNNSPLH
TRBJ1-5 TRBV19 ASSTGTGSAQPQH
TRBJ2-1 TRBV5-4 ASSSTKWSVHEQF
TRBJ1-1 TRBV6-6 ASSYSRAQGKAEAF
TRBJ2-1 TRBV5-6 ASSYLRWEPYNEQF
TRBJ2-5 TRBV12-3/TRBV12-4 ASSSLAGSGTQY
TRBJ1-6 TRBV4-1 ASSQDLTNSPLH
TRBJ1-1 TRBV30 AWRPDRRAF
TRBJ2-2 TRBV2 ALRDTGELF
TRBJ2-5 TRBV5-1 ASSLGTAETQY
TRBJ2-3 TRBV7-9 ASSNTDTQY
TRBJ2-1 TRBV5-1 ATRVASGYNEQF
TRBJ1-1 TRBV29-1 SVVLGAWDTEAF
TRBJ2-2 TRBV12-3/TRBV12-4 ASSSGQGKTGELF
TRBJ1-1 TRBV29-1 SVGQGVEAF
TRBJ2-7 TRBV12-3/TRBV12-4 ANRDRGHEQY
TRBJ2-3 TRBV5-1 ASSLEGSTDTQY
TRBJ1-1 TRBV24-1 ATRKSTGDSEAF
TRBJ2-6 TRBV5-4 ASTRRNLGTGGANVLT
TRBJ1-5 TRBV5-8 ASSSTGPPGPQH
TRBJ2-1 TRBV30 AWAPGLRSYNEQF
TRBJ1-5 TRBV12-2 ASRLGLFEGQSADQPQH
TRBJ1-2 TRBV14 ASSQIGGVDGYT
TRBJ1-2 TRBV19 ASSIGRDYGYT